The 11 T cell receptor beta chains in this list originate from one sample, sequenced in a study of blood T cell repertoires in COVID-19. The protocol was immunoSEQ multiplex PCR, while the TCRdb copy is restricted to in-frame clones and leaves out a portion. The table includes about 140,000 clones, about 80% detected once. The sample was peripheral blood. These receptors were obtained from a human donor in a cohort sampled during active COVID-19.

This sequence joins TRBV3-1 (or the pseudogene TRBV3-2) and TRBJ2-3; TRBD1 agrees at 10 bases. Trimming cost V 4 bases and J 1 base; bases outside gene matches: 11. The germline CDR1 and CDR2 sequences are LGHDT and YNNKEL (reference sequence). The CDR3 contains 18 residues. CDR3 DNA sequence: TGTGCCAGCAGCCGCCTTCATACCGGGACAGGGGGCACAGATACGCAGTATTTT. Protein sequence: CASSRLHTGTGGTDTQYF.

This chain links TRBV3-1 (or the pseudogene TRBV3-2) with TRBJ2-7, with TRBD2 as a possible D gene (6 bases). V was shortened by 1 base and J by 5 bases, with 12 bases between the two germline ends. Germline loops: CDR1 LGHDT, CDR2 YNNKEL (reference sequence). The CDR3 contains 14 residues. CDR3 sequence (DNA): TGTGCCAGCAGCCAAGGGGTGGGAGGCCACGAGCAGTACTTC. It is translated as CASSQGVGGHEQYF.

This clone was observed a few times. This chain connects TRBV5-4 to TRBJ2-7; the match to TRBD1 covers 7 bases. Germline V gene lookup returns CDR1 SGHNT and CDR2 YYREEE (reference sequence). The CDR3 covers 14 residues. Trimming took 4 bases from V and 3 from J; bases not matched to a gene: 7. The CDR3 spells CASSVPGQYYEQYF. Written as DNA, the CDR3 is TGTGCCAGCAGCGTCCCGGGACAGTACTACGAGCAGTACTTC.

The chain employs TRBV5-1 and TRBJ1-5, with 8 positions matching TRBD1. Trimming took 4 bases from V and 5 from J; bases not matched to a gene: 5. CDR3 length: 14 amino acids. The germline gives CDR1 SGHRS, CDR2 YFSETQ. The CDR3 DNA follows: TGCGCCAGCAGCCCACAGGGGGGGGATCAGCCCCAGCATTTT. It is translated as CASSPQGGDQPQHF.

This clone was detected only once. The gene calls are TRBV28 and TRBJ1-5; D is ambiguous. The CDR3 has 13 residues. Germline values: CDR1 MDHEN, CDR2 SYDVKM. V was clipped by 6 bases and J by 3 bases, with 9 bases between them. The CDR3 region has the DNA TGTGCCAGCAGGGCAGGAATCAATCAGCCCCAGCATTTT. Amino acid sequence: CASRAGINQPQHF.

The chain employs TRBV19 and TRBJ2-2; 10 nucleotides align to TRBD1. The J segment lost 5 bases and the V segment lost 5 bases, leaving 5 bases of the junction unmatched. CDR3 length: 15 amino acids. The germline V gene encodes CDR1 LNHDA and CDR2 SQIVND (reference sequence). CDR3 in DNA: TGTGCCAGTAGTTCTCGGACAGGGGGGACCGGGGAGCTGTTTTTT. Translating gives CASSSRTGGTGELFF.

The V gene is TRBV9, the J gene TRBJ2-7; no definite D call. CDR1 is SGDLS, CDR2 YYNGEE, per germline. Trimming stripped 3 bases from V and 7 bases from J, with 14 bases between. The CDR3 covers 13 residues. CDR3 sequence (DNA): TGTGCCAGCAGCGCCTTGACGACGACTGAGCAGTACTTC. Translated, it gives CASSALTTTEQYF.

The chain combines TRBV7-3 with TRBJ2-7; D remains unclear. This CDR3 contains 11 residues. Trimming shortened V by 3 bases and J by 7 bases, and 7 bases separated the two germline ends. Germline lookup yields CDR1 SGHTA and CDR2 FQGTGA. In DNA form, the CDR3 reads TGTGCCAGCAGCTTGAGTTATGAGCAGTACTTC. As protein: CASSLSYEQYF.

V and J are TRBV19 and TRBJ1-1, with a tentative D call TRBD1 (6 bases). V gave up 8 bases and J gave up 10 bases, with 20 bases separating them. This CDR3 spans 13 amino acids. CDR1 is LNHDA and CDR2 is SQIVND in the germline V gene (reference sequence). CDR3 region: CASGTGTRGGAFF. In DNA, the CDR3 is TGTGCCAGTGGAACCGGGACAAGGGGGGGAGCTTTCTTT.

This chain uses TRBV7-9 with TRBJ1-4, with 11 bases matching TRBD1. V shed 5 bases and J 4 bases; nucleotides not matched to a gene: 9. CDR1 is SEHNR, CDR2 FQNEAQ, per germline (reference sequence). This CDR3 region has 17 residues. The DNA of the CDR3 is TGTGCCAGCAGCCCCGGACAGGGGGCAACCCTTAATGAAAAACTGTTTTTT. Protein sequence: CASSPGQGATLNEKLFF. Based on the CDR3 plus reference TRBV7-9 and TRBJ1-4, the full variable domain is DTGVSQNPRHKITKRGQNVTFRCDPISEHNRLYWYRQTLGQGPEFLTYFQNEAQLEKSRLLSDRFSAERPKGSFSTLEIQRTEQGDSAMYLCASSPGQGATLNEKLFFGSGTQLSVL.

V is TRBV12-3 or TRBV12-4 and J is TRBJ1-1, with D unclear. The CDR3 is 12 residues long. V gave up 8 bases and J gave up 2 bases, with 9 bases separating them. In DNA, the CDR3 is TGTGCCAGCGTAAACATTAACACTGAAGCTTTCTTT. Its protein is CASVNINTEAFF.